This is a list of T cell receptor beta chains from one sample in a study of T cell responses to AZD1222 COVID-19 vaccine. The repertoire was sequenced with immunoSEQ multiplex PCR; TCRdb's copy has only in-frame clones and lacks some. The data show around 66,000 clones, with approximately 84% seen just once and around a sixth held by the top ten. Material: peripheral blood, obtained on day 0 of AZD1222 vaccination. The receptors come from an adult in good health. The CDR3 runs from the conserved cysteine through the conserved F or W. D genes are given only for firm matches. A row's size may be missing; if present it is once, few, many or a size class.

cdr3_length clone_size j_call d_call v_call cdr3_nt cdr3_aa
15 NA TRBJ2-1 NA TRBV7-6 TGTGCCAGCAGTCAGCAGGAAAGCTCCTACAATGAGCAGTTCTTC CASSQQESSYNEQFF
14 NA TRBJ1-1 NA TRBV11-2 TGTGCCAGCAGCCCCGGCTGGGAGAACACTGAAGCTTTCTTT CASSPGWENTEAFF
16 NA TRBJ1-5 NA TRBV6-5 TGTGCCAGCAGTTACTCGTCGCAGGGTGGGAGTCAGCCCCAGCATTTT CASSYSSQGGSQPQHF
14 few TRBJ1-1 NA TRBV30 TGTGCCTGGAGTGGAGGCAGAAGGAACACTGAAGCTTTCTTT CAWSGGRRNTEAFF
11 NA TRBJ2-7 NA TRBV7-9 TGTGCCAGCAGCCGGGGCCTCGAGCAGTACTTC CASSRGLEQYF
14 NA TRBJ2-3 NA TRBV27 TGTGCCAGCAGTTTCCGGGAGATGACAGATACGCAGTATTTT CASSFREMTDTQYF
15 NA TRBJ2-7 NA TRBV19 TGTGCCAGTAGCCGCCGGGACGGCGGATCGTACGAGCAGTACTTC CASSRRDGGSYEQYF
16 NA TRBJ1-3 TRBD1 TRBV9 TGTGCCAGCAGCGTAGCGACAGGGTTAACTGGAAACACCATATATTTT CASSVATGLTGNTIYF
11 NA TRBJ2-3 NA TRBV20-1 TGCAGTGCTAGAGGTGGCGATACGCAGTATTTT CSARGGDTQYF
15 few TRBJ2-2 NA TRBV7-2 TGTGCCAGCAGCTCCCTAGCCCCGAACACCGGGGAGCTGTTTTTT CASSSLAPNTGELFF
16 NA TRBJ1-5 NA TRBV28 TGTGCCAGCAGTTTATGGGGACTGATAAGCGATCAGCCCCAGCATTTT CASSLWGLISDQPQHF
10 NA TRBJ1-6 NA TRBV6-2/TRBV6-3 TGTGCCAGCAGTTCTCCACCCCTCCACTTT CASSSPPLHF
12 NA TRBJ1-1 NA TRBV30 TGTGCCTGGTGTGCAGGGTACACTGAAGCTTTCTTT CAWCAGYTEAFF
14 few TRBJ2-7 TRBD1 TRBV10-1 TGCGCCAGCAGCCCCGGGACAGCTTCCTACGAGCAGTACTTC CASSPGTASYEQYF
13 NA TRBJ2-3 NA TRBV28 TGTGCCAGCAGGTCCCCCGGCACAGATACGCAGTATTTT CASRSPGTDTQYF
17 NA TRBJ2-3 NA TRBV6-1 TGTGCCAGCAGTGAATATCAACTGGAGAGGTACACAGATACGCAGTATTTT CASSEYQLERYTDTQYF
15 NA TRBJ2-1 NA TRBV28 TGTGCCAGCAGCTTTCTAGCCCCCCCCTACAATGAGCAGTTCTTC CASSFLAPPYNEQFF
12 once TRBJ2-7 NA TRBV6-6 TGTGCCAGCAGTCCAGTAGTCTCCGAGCAGTACTTC CASSPVVSEQYF
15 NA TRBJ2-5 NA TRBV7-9 TGTGCCAGCAGCTTATTTATGGGGGGCGCAGAGACCCAGTACTTC CASSLFMGGAETQYF
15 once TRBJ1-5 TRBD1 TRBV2 TGTGCCAGCAGTTGGGACAGGGGTAGCAATCAGCCCCAGCATTTT CASSWDRGSNQPQHF
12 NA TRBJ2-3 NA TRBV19 TGTGCCAGTAGGGGATACACAGATACGCAGTATTTT CASRGYTDTQYF
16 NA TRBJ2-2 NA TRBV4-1 TGCGCCAGCAGCCAAGTCACAGGGAGCCCGGCCGGGGAGCTGTTTTTT CASSQVTGSPAGELFF
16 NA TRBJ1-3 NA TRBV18 TGTGCCAGCTCACCAGGGACTGTCTACTCTGGAAACACCATATATTTT CASSPGTVYSGNTIYF
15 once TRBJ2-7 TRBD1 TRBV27 TGTGCCAGCAGGAGATCGACAGGGCCGTCCTACGAGCAGTACTTC CASRRSTGPSYEQYF
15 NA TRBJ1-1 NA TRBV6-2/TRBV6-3 TGTGCCAGCAGCCGAGGGGCGAGGGGGAACACTGAAGCTTTCTTT CASSRGARGNTEAFF
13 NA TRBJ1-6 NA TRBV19 TGTGCCAGTAGTATCCAGGGAGATTCACCCCTCCACTTT CASSIQGDSPLHF
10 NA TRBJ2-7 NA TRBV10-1 TGCGCCAGCACGGACTACGAGCAGTACTTC CASTDYEQYF
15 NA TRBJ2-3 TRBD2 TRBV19 TGTGCCAGTATGGCTTGGACTAGCGCCACAGATACGCAGTATTTT CASMAWTSATDTQYF
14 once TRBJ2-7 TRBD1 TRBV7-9 TGTGCCAGCAGTTCCGACAGGGAATTGAACGAGCAGTACTTC CASSSDRELNEQYF
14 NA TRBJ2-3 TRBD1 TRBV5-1 TGCGCCAGCAGCTCAGGGGGCGGCACAGATACGCAGTATTTT CASSSGGGTDTQYF
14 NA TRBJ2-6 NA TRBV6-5 TGTGCCAGCACCCATAGTGGGGGGTCCAACGTCCTGACTTTC CASTHSGGSNVLTF
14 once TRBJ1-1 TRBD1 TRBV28 TGTGCCAGCAGTTTTGGGACAGTGAACACTGAAGCTTTCTTT CASSFGTVNTEAFF
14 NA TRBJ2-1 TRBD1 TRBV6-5 TGTGCCAGCAGACCCCATACTACCGGGACAGGCTCGTTCTTC CASRPHTTGTGSFF
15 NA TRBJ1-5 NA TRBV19 TGTGCCAGTAGTCTAGGACAGTTTAGCAATCAGCCCCAGCATTTT CASSLGQFSNQPQHF
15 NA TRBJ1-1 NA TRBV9 TGTGCCAGCAGCGTAGGCTCACGGACGAACACTGAAGCTTTCTTT CASSVGSRTNTEAFF
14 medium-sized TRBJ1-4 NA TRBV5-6 TGTGCCAGCAGCCCAGGACAGCTAGATGAAAAACTGTTTTTT CASSPGQLDEKLFF
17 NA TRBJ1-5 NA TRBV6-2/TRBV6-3 TGTGCCAGCAGTTACTCGATAAGAGGCTATAGCAATCAGCCCCAGCATTTT CASSYSIRGYSNQPQHF
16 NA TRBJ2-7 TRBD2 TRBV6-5 TGTGCCAGCAGTTACTCGACTAGCGGGGGGAACTACGAGCAGTACTTC CASSYSTSGGNYEQYF
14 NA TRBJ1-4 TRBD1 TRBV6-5 TGTGCCAGCAGGCCCACAGGGGGCGGTGAAAAACTGTTTTTT CASRPTGGGEKLFF
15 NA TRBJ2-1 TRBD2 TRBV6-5 TGTGCCAGCAGCTCACTAGCGGGAGAACACAATGAGCAGTTCTTC CASSSLAGEHNEQFF